The 27 T cell receptor beta chains listed next were all sequenced from one sample in a study of T cell changes during pregnancy in multiple sclerosis. Measured with immunoSEQ multiplex PCR; TCRdb has only the in-frame clones, and not every one. This sample has about 40,000 clones, with around 91% found just once. The specimen comprised CD4+ T cells from peripheral blood mononuclear cells, sampled before pregnancy. These receptors all stem from a female donor with multiple sclerosis, enrolled in a pregnancy study.

The chain is built from TRBV6-1 and TRBJ1-5; tentative D call: TRBD1 (5 bases). CDR3 size: 14 residues. The V gene's germline CDR1 is MNHNS and CDR2 SASEGT. Trimming removed 11 bases at V and 6 bases at J, with 20 bases between. CDR3 in DNA: TGTGCCTTCGGAGGGCCCATAGGGGTTCAGCCCCAGCATTTT. Amino acids: CAFGGPIGVQPQHF.

The chain combines TRBV25-1 with TRBJ2-5; 10 positions agree with TRBD1. Germline V CDR1 and CDR2: MGHDK, SYGVNS. The CDR3 contains 17 residues. The junction had 11 bases not matched to a gene; V was cut back by 3 bases and J by 4 bases. The CDR3 loop is CASSDPTGGFVGETQYF. CDR3 in DNA: TGTGCCAGCAGTGACCCGACAGGGGGCTTCGTCGGAGAGACCCAGTACTTC. The entire variable domain, with the rest obtained from reference TRBV25-1 and TRBJ2-5, is as follows: EADIYQTPRYLVIGTGKKITLECSQTMGHDKMYWYQQDPGMELHLIHYSYGVNSTEKGDLSSESTVSRIRTEHFPLTLESARPSHTSQYLCASSDPTGGFVGETQYFGPGTRLLVL.

This rearrangement joins TRBV29-1 to TRBJ2-5, with D unresolved. Between the trimmed V and J ends, which lost 4 bases and 5 bases, there was a span of 8 bases. The CDR3 is 11 residues long. In germline, CDR1 is SQVTM, CDR2 ANQGSEA. The CDR3 DNA follows: TGCAGCGTTGTAGACGGGGAGACCCAGTACTTC. Translation: CSVVDGETQYF. Using reference TRBV29-1 and TRBJ2-5 for the parts outside the CDR3, the full variable domain is SAVISQKPSRDICQRGTSLTIQCQVDSQVTMMFWYRQQPGQSLTLIATANQGSEATYESGFVIDKFPISRPNLTFSTLTVSNMSPEDSSIYLCSVVDGETQYFGPGTRLLVL.

This clone was seen only a few times. The CDR3 loop is CATSTEQDRTNIQYF. The CDR3, as DNA: TGTGCCACCAGCACAGAACAAGACAGGACAAACATTCAGTACTTC. J is TRBJ2-4 and V is TRBV15, with D tentatively TRBD1 (6 bases). This CDR3 is 15 amino acids long. V gave up 4 bases and J gave up 6 bases, with 16 bases separating them. Germline V CDR1 and CDR2: LNHNV, YYDKDF (reference sequence).

This chain connects TRBV9 to TRBJ1-1; possible D gene TRBD1, 5 bases. The CDR3 loop spans 15 amino acids. CDR1 is SGDLS and CDR2 is YYNGEE in the germline V gene. Between the trimmed V and J ends, which lost 0 bases and 2 bases, there was a span of 11 bases. CDR3 in DNA: TGTGCCAGCAGCGTAGGCGTGGGGGGAAACACTGAAGCTTTCTTT. It yields the protein CASSVGVGGNTEAFF.

This clone was recorded once. The V call is TRBV28, the J call TRBJ2-1; 7 nucleotides agree with TRBD2. Trimming at V came to 6 bases and at J to 6 bases, leaving 8 bases not matched to a gene. CDR1 and CDR2 from the germline V gene are MDHEN and SYDVKM. The CDR3 sequence is 14 residues long. The CDR3 loop is CASRPSGTPNEQFF. CDR3 in DNA: TGTGCCAGCAGGCCCAGCGGGACCCCCAATGAGCAGTTCTTC.

The rearrangement uses TRBV7-2 and TRBJ1-5; D is uncertain. V lost 2 bases to trimming and J lost 5 bases, with 13 bases between them. Per germline, CDR1 SGHTA and CDR2 FQGNSA. The CDR3 loop spans 15 amino acids. This CDR3 reads CASSLRNAGDQPQHF. The CDR3 DNA is TGTGCCAGCAGCTTAAGGAATGCAGGTGATCAGCCCCAGCATTTT.

V usage is TRBV2 and J usage is TRBJ2-3, with a possible D match to TRBD1 (6 bases). Trimming removed 1 base from V and 2 bases from J, with 10 bases in between. CDR1 SNHLY and CDR2 FYNNEI come from the germline V gene. This CDR3 region has 15 residues. Here the CDR3 DNA reads TGTGCCAGCAGTGAAGACAGGGTCCTCACAGATACGCAGTATTTT. Residues: CASSEDRVLTDTQYF. The entire variable domain, with the rest obtained from reference TRBV2 and TRBJ2-3, is as follows: EPEVTQTPSHQVTQMGQEVILRCVPISNHLYFYWYRQILGQKVEFLVSFYNNEISEKSEIFDDQFSVERPDGSNFTLKIRSTKLEDSAMYFCASSEDRVLTDTQYFGPGTRLTVL.

This clone was recorded once. The chain recombines TRBV30 with TRBJ2-1; 13 nucleotides agree with TRBD2. Germline lookup yields CDR1 GTSNPN and CDR2 SVGIG (reference sequence). Trimming took 2 bases from V and 6 from J; bases not matched to a gene: 7. This CDR3 spans 16 amino acids. Here the CDR3 reads CAWSPGTSGAGNEQFF. CDR3 in DNA: TGTGCCTGGAGTCCCGGGACTAGCGGGGCTGGCAATGAGCAGTTCTTC.

The V call is TRBV18, the J call TRBJ2-3, with a tentative D call TRBD2 (6 bases). Trimming pared 2 bases from V and 5 bases from J, leaving 14 bases between. Germline CDR1 is KGHSH and CDR2 is LQKENI. CDR3 length: 15 residues. The CDR3 is CASSPYRREGDTQYF. In nucleotides, the CDR3 is TGTGCCAGCTCACCATATCGGCGGGAAGGAGATACGCAGTATTTT.

This clone was recorded only once. An end of the junction does not agree with germline; a read error may underlie this. The V gene is TRBV27, the J gene TRBJ2-7; TRBD2 might be the D (5 bases). This CDR3 is built from 14 residues. Germline CDR1 reads MNHEY; CDR2 reads SMNVEV (reference sequence). The CDR3 spells CASSPTLRVYGQYF. The CDR3 nucleotides read TGTGCCAGCAGCCCTACCCTGAGGGTGTACGGGCAGTACTTC.

As to this clone: A read error may produce the germline difference seen at one junction end. The V gene is TRBV20-1, the J gene TRBJ1-2; D perhaps matches TRBD1 (5 bases). The CDR3 has 8 residues. Germline V gene sequence: CDR1 DFQATT, CDR2 SNEGSKA (reference sequence). The CDR3 DNA is TGCAGTGCCCCCGACAGCCGCTTC. This translates into CSAPDSRF.

The V call is TRBV28, the J call TRBJ1-5, with 7 bases identical to TRBD1. Trimming took 10 bases from V and 6 from J; bases not matched to a gene: 9. The CDR3 sequence is 13 residues long. Germline V gene data show CDR1 as MDHEN and CDR2 as SYDVKM. The CDR3 coding sequence is TGTGCCACCTTGACAGGGCGGTTTCAGCCCCAGCATTTT. Protein product: CATLTGRFQPQHF. Variable domain in full (rest from reference TRBV28 and TRBJ1-5): DVKVTQSSRYLVKRTGEKVFLECVQDMDHENMFWYRQDPGLGLRLIYFSYDVKMKEKGDIPEGYSVSREKKERFSLILESASTNQTSMYLCATLTGRFQPQHFGDGTRLSIL.

This clone has a single count. The gene calls are TRBV29-1 and TRBJ1-3, with 8 positions matching TRBD1. Germline-derived CDR1 and CDR2 are SQVTM and ANQGSEA. With 7 bases clipped from V and 4 bases from J, the junction kept 9 bases outside the gene matches. The CDR3 loop spans 14 amino acids. The DNA for the CDR3 is TGCAGCGCCGGTCTCGGACAGGGAGGAAACACCATATATTTT. This encodes CSAGLGQGGNTIYF.

The chain is built from TRBV6-1 and TRBJ2-1; 9 nucleotides agree with TRBD1. The CDR3 totals 15 residues. Germline CDR1 MNHNS, CDR2 SASEGT. V shed 4 bases, J shed 7 bases, and the junction held 8 bases outside the gene matches. The CDR3 DNA reads TGTGCCAGCAGTGGCACAGGGGGCTCAGGTAATGAGCAGTTCTTC. Translated, it gives CASSGTGGSGNEQFF.

CDR3 in DNA: TGTGCCAGTAGTATCAGGGGGGATGGCCAGCCCCAGCATTTT. Its translation is CASSIRGDGQPQHF. V is TRBV19 and J is TRBJ1-5; 7 nucleotides agree with TRBD1. Germline assignment: CDR1 LNHDA and CDR2 SQIVND (reference sequence). Unmatched junction bases numbered 6, after V lost 3 bases and J lost 7 bases. CDR3 length: 14 residues.

This sequence joins TRBV7-8 and TRBJ1-2; possible D gene TRBD1, 6 bases. Deletions cut 5 bases from V and 4 bases from J, with 23 bases between. Germline CDR1 is SGHVS and CDR2 is FQNEAQ. CDR3 length: 17 residues. CDR3 protein: CASSADRIPGYGYGYTF. CDR3 nucleotide sequence: TGTGCCAGCAGCGCAGACAGGATTCCAGGGTACGGCTATGGCTACACCTTC.

The chain combines TRBV7-2 with TRBJ2-7; 16 nucleotides line up with TRBD2. Germline values: CDR1 SGHTA, CDR2 FQGNSA. The CDR3 runs 16 residues. The J segment lost 12 bases and the V segment lost 3 bases, leaving 11 bases of the junction unmatched. The CDR3 loop reads CASSLGLAGGPAGGYF. CDR3 nucleotides: TGTGCCAGCAGCTTGGGACTAGCGGGAGGGCCAGCGGGTGGGTACTTC. Full variable domain (remainder filled in from reference TRBV7-2 and TRBJ2-7): GAGVSQSPSNKVTEKGKDVELRCDPISGHTALYWYRQSLGQGLEFLIYFQGNSAPDKSGLPSDRFSAERTGGSVSTLTIQRTQQEDSAVYLCASSLGLAGGPAGGYFGPGTRLTVT.

V usage is TRBV7-8 and J usage is TRBJ2-7, with 8 bases that match TRBD1. The CDR3 contains 17 residues. The germline gives CDR1 SGHVS, CDR2 FQNEAQ. V was pared by 5 bases and J by 3 bases, with 15 bases of the junction left unmatched. CDR3 region: CASSQRTGSSSYYEQYF. The CDR3 DNA is TGTGCCAGCAGCCAGCGGACAGGGTCGTCTTCCTACTACGAGCAGTACTTC.

The V call is TRBV10-3, the J call TRBJ1-2; 7 bases are a match to TRBD1. The V segment lost 5 bases and the J segment 4 bases; nucleotides outside the gene matches: 10. This CDR3 is built from 15 residues. Germline CDR1 reads ENHRY; CDR2 reads SYGVKD. The CDR3 nucleotides read TGTGCCATCAGTACTTATGGGACAGAGGCCTATGGCTACACCTTC. Translated, it gives CAISTYGTEAYGYTF.

A word on this clone: The germline gene is not matched at one end of the junction; a read error may be the cause. V gene TRBV28 combines with J gene TRBJ2-1, with TRBD2 matching 10 bases. This CDR3 is built from 14 residues. Germline V gene data show CDR1 as MDHEN and CDR2 as SYDVKM. The CDR3 DNA follows: TGTGCCACCAGTAGGGCTAGCGGGAGACATGAGCAGTTCTTC. Translating gives CATSRASGRHEQFF.

The chain couples TRBV11-2 to TRBJ2-7; D is possibly TRBD2 (6 bases). Germline V gives CDR1 SGHAT, CDR2 FQNNGV. The CDR3 has 13 amino acids. V was clipped by 3 bases and J by 7 bases, with 13 bases between them. The CDR3 DNA reads TGTGCCAGCAGCTTCCGGGGACTTCCAGAGCAGTACTTC. The encoded protein is CASSFRGLPEQYF.

The chain has TRBV7-9 and TRBJ2-1; perhaps TRBD1 as D (5 bases). The CDR3 loop spans 17 amino acids. Trimming took off 2 bases at V and 3 bases at J, with 17 bases between the two ends. Germline V gene lookup returns CDR1 SEHNR and CDR2 FQNEAQ (reference sequence). The CDR3 loop reads CASSLLGRLQGYNEQFF. As DNA, the CDR3 is TGTGCCAGCAGCTTACTTGGGCGGTTGCAGGGCTACAATGAGCAGTTCTTC.

This chain uses TRBV5-1 with TRBJ2-7; 7 nucleotides line up with TRBD1. V lost 4 bases and J lost 6; bases outside the gene matches: 10. Looked up from germline, CDR1 is SGHRS and CDR2 is YFSETQ. This CDR3 has 14 amino acids. In DNA, the CDR3 is TGCGCCAGCAGCCCCTTTGGACAGGCTGCCGAGCAGTACTTC. Translation: CASSPFGQAAEQYF.

The rearrangement joins TRBV18 to TRBJ2-6; 7 bases match TRBD1. Germline CDR1 reads KGHSH; CDR2 reads LQKENI. This CDR3 spans 16 amino acids. The V gene end was trimmed by 0 bases and the J gene end by 3 bases; junction bases not matched to a gene: 2. The CDR3 sequence is CASSPPRGRGANVLTF. The CDR3, as DNA: TGTGCCAGCTCACCACCAAGGGGGCGTGGGGCCAACGTCCTGACTTTC.

This clone was found a few times. V and J are TRBV2 and TRBJ2-5; a possible D gene is TRBD2 (5 bases). The CDR3 runs 12 residues. Germline CDR1 reads SNHLY; CDR2 reads FYNNEI. V was clipped by 3 bases and J by 9 bases, with 11 bases between them. In DNA, the CDR3 is TGTGCCAGCAGTGAGTCGGGGAGTGCCCAGTACTTC. This codes for CASSESGSAQYF.

The gene calls are TRBV19 and TRBJ2-3; 10 nucleotides agree with TRBD2. Germline-derived CDR1 and CDR2 are LNHDA and SQIVND (reference sequence). The CDR3 spans 13 residues. Germline trimming cut 7 bases from V and 8 bases from J; bases unmatched to any gene: 6. In nucleotides, the CDR3 is TGTGCCAGTACCCTAGCGGGAGAAGGTACGCAGTATTTT. Translating gives CASTLAGEGTQYF.